Each of the 32 T cell receptor beta chains below was sequenced from the same sample in a study of early T cells in non-severe SARS-CoV-2 infection. TCRdb re-called the 5' RACE reads with MiXCR, one entry per CDR3 protein. The sample carries more than 80,000 distinct CDR3 sequences, around 15% recorded once. Sequencing was carried out using whole blood. Every receptor here comes from an adult who was a healthcare worker with PCR-confirmed SARS-CoV-2 infection or an uninfected control (not recorded which).

Many counts were recorded for this clonotype. The chain carries TRBV20-1 and TRBJ2-3; TRBD2 matches at 13 bases. The V segment lost 2 bases and the J segment 2 bases; nucleotides outside the gene matches: 4. This CDR3 has 16 residues. Germline CDR1 and CDR2: DFQATT and SNEGSKA (reference sequence). The CDR3 region is CSARNGLAGDTDTQYF. The DNA of the CDR3 is TGCAGTGCTAGAAACGGACTAGCGGGGGACACAGATACGCAGTATTTT.

In its sample, this clonotype was seen many times. This sequence joins TRBV15 and TRBJ1-5, with D unclear. V lost 5 bases, J lost 11 bases, and 16 bases lay in between. CDR3 length: 13 residues. Per germline, CDR1 LNHNV and CDR2 YYDKDF (reference sequence). The chain's CDR3 is CATSPRGRQSQHF. The DNA of the CDR3 is TGTGCCACCAGCCCCCGCGGGAGGCAGTCCCAGCATTTT. Using reference TRBV15 and TRBJ1-5 for the parts outside the CDR3, the full variable domain is DAMVIQNPRYQVTQFGKPVTLSCSQTLNHNVMYWYQQKSSQAPKLLFHYYDKDFNNEADTPDNFQSRRPNTSFCFLDIRSPGLGDTAMYLCATSPRGRQSQHFGDGTRLSIL.

This clonotype was seen many times. The chain joins TRBV30 to TRBJ1-4; weak D call: TRBD1 (5 bases). The V gene's germline CDR1 is GTSNPN and CDR2 SVGIG (reference sequence). Trimming cost V 2 bases and J 12 bases, with 16 bases left between them. The CDR3 contains 13 residues. The CDR3 here is CAWSLGSSGELFF. In DNA, the CDR3 is TGTGCCTGGAGTTTGGGGTCCTCGGGGGAACTGTTTTTT.

This clonotype turned up a few times. Here the CDR3 reads CSVEDRGGRRGYTF. As DNA, the CDR3 is TGCAGCGTTGAGGACAGGGGAGGGCGTCGGGGCTACACCTTC. This chain uses TRBV29-1 with TRBJ1-2, with 9 bases identical to TRBD1. V trimming: 3 bases; J trimming: 8 bases; junction bases outside the gene matches: 10. The CDR3 covers 14 residues. CDR1 is SQVTM and CDR2 is ANQGSEA in the germline V gene.

The chain is built from TRBV25-1 and TRBJ1-3, with D unclear. Deletions cut 10 bases from V and 4 bases from J, with 17 bases between. This CDR3 is 14 amino acids long. Germline loops: CDR1 MGHDK, CDR2 SYGVNS. CDR3 protein: CATSPGGTGNTIYF. CDR3 bases: TGTGCCACCTCCCCGGGAGGAACCGGAAACACCATATATTTT.

The chain is built from TRBV5-4 and TRBJ2-3, with 7 bases that match TRBD2. Germline V gene sequence: CDR1 SGHNT, CDR2 YYREEE (reference sequence). The CDR3 totals 15 residues. V shed 1 base and J 0 bases; nucleotides not matched to a gene: 2. The CDR3 spells CASSLTSASTDTQYF. The CDR3 DNA sequence: TGTGCCAGCAGCTTGACTAGCGCGAGCACAGATACGCAGTATTTT.

This clonotype was observed a handful of times. This sequence joins TRBV7-9 and TRBJ2-2; 10 nucleotides agree with TRBD1. The CDR3 length is 15 residues. CDR1 is SEHNR and CDR2 is FQNEAQ in the germline V gene (reference sequence). Trimming at V came to 5 bases and at J to 3 bases, leaving 3 bases not matched to a gene. CDR3 nucleotide sequence: TGTGCCAGCAGCACGGACAGGGGGGACACCGGGGAGCTGTTTTTT. Its protein is CASSTDRGDTGELFF.

This clonotype was counted ten times or more. V is TRBV12-3 or TRBV12-4 and J is TRBJ2-1; TRBD1 aligns across 9 bases. With 4 bases clipped from V and 1 base from J, the junction kept 8 bases outside the gene matches. This CDR3 contains 17 residues. The CDR3 spells CASSSRTGQGSYNEQFF. The CDR3, as DNA: TGTGCCAGCAGTTCAAGGACGGGACAGGGATCCTACAATGAGCAGTTCTTC.

The gene calls are TRBV10-3 and TRBJ2-2; TRBD1 matches at 9 bases. V shed 6 bases, J shed 5 bases, and the junction held 4 bases outside the gene matches. The CDR3 spans 14 residues. The V gene's germline CDR1 is ENHRY and CDR2 SYGVKD. The CDR3 DNA sequence: TGTGCCATCAGCGGACAGGGGTCGACCGGGGAGCTGTTTTTT. Amino acids: CAISGQGSTGELFF.

Many counts were recorded for this clonotype. The gene calls are TRBV5-1 and TRBJ1-1; D is undetermined. V was trimmed by 1 base and J by 0 bases, leaving 7 bases between them. Germline V gene data show CDR1 as SGHRS and CDR2 as YFSETQ. CDR3 length: 14 amino acids. In DNA form, the CDR3 reads TGCGCCAGCAGCTTGCCCGGGTTGAACACTGAAGCTTTCTTT. It is translated as CASSLPGLNTEAFF.

This clonotype occurred many times. The chain carries TRBV6-2 or TRBV6-3 and TRBJ1-1; D might be TRBD1 (5 bases). The V end was cut by 6 bases, the J end by 5 bases, with 22 bases between. This CDR3 contains 16 residues. Germline loops: CDR1 MNHEY, CDR2 SVGEGT. This CDR3 reads CASRKPTGPKGTEAFF. As DNA, the CDR3 is TGTGCCAGCAGAAAACCAACCGGCCCCAAGGGGACTGAAGCTTTCTTT.

This clonotype was found many times. The rearrangement uses TRBV7-2 and TRBJ2-7; D unclear. CDR1 is SGHTA and CDR2 is FQGNSA in the germline V gene. The V end was cut by 5 bases, the J end by 1 base, with 15 bases between. The CDR3 is 15 residues long. This CDR3 reads CASSPLWAASYEQYF. The CDR3 DNA is TGTGCCAGCAGCCCCCTCTGGGCAGCTTCCTACGAGCAGTACTTC.

A few counts support this clonotype. The chain employs TRBV7-2 and TRBJ2-5, with 9 bases identical to TRBD2. CDR3 length: 15 amino acids. V dropped 5 bases and J dropped 1; count of bases not matched to a gene: 5. Germline assignment: CDR1 SGHTA and CDR2 FQGNSA. The CDR3 sequence is CASSPQRGAQETQYF. The CDR3 coding sequence is TGTGCCAGCAGCCCGCAGCGGGGGGCCCAAGAGACCCAGTACTTC.

The chain couples TRBV28 to TRBJ1-5; D is ambiguous. V gave up 1 base and J gave up 2 bases, with 9 bases separating them. This CDR3 is built from 15 residues. Germline CDR1 and CDR2: MDHEN and SYDVKM. CDR3 protein: CASSLLGYGNQPQHF. The CDR3 bases are TGTGCCAGCAGTTTATTGGGATATGGCAATCAGCCCCAGCATTTT.

This chain uses TRBV20-1 with TRBJ2-5, with D unclear. The V gene's germline CDR1 is DFQATT and CDR2 SNEGSKA (reference sequence). There are 14 residues in the CDR3. The V gene lost 3 bases and the J gene lost 3 bases, with 14 bases spanning the gap. The CDR3 sequence: CSARMMDPKETQYF. In DNA form, the CDR3 reads TGCAGTGCTAGGATGATGGATCCTAAAGAGACCCAGTACTTC.

The sample holds many counts of this clonotype. The chain employs TRBV15 and TRBJ2-7; unclear D gene. Trimming removed 1 base from V and 7 bases from J, with 14 bases in between. This CDR3 has 14 amino acids. The germline CDR1 and CDR2 sequences are LNHNV and YYDKDF (reference sequence). CDR3 nucleotide sequence: TGTGCCACCAGCAGAGGAACGGTGTCTTGGGAGCAGTACTTC. Translation: CATSRGTVSWEQYF.

The rearrangement links TRBV5-5 to TRBJ1-5; 7 bases align to TRBD1. Germline trimming cut 2 bases from V and 3 bases from J; bases unmatched to any gene: 5. Germline V CDR1 and CDR2: SGHKS, YYEKEE (reference sequence). This CDR3 contains 15 residues. CDR3 region: CASSLQGPLNQPQHF. In nucleotides, the CDR3 is TGTGCCAGCAGCTTACAGGGGCCCCTCAATCAGCCCCAGCATTTT.

The chain uses TRBV7-8 and TRBJ2-2; 9 bases line up with TRBD1. Germline V gene sequence: CDR1 SGHVS, CDR2 FQNEAQ. The CDR3 totals 16 residues. V was pared by 7 bases and J by 4 bases, with 10 bases of the junction left unmatched. CDR3 residues: CASTRDRVGATGELFF. CDR3 DNA: TGTGCCAGCACCCGGGACAGGGTCGGTGCCACCGGGGAGCTGTTTTTT.

This chain links TRBV25-1 with TRBJ2-3; D not certain. Germline V gene lookup returns CDR1 MGHDK and CDR2 SYGVNS. The V end lost 1 base, the J end lost 6 bases, and 5 bases lay between the germline ends. This CDR3 is 12 amino acids long. CDR3 DNA sequence: TGTGCCAGCAGTGAATTTTGGGATACGCAGTATTTT. It specifies CASSEFWDTQYF.

This clonotype was detected only a few times. J is TRBJ1-1 and V is TRBV7-9; D unclear. V dropped 3 bases and J dropped 3 bases, with 5 bases sitting between them. Germline V gene sequence: CDR1 SEHNR, CDR2 FQNEAQ (reference sequence). The CDR3 loop spans 12 amino acids. The CDR3 spells CASSFGDTEAFF. The CDR3 DNA is TGTGCCAGCAGCTTTGGGGACACTGAAGCTTTCTTT.

The sample holds many counts of this clonotype. CDR3 sequence: CSAGDLAGAYNEQFF. CDR3 sequence (DNA): TGCAGTGCTGGCGACTTAGCGGGGGCCTACAATGAGCAGTTCTTC. The rearrangement joins TRBV20-1 to TRBJ2-1, with 9 bases matching TRBD2. This CDR3 region has 15 residues. Germline values: CDR1 DFQATT, CDR2 SNEGSKA (reference sequence). V gave up 5 bases and J gave up 2 bases; unmatched junction bases: 7.

This clonotype was found a few times. The chain couples TRBV5-1 to TRBJ2-3; 12 positions match TRBD2. V lost 4 bases and J lost 1; bases outside the gene matches: 4. The CDR3 runs to 16 residues. The germline V gene encodes CDR1 SGHRS and CDR2 YFSETQ. As DNA, the CDR3 is TGCGCCAGCAGCAATCGACTAGCGGGGGGCACAGATACGCAGTATTTT. It encodes CASSNRLAGGTDTQYF.

In its sample, this clonotype was seen many times. The gene calls are TRBV7-9 and TRBJ1-3, with TRBD1 as a possible D gene (5 bases). In germline, CDR1 is SEHNR, CDR2 FQNEAQ (reference sequence). The CDR3 is 16 residues long. Trimming removed 1 base at V and 0 bases at J, with 10 bases between. The CDR3 sequence: CASSLGVGPSGNTIYF. CDR3 nucleotide sequence: TGTGCCAGCAGCTTAGGAGTGGGGCCCTCTGGAAACACCATATATTTT. The full variable domain, rest sourced from reference TRBV7-9 and TRBJ1-3, is DTGVSQNPRHKITKRGQNVTFRCDPISEHNRLYWYRQTLGQGPEFLTYFQNEAQLEKSRLLSDRFSAERPKGSFSTLEIQRTEQGDSAMYLCASSLGVGPSGNTIYFGEGSWLTVV.

There are a few counts of this clonotype. J is TRBJ1-6 and V is TRBV25-1; the match to TRBD1 covers 9 bases. This CDR3 is 15 amino acids long. The V segment lost 7 bases and the J segment 6 bases; nucleotides outside the gene matches: 7. Germline CDR1 is MGHDK and CDR2 is SYGVNS. The CDR3 nucleotides are TGTGCCAGCACTGGACCGGGACAGGGTAATTCACCCCTCCACTTT. Translation gives CASTGPGQGNSPLHF.

This clonotype was observed at least ten times. The rearrangement links TRBV5-1 to TRBJ1-1; the match to TRBD1 covers 9 bases. The germline V gene has CDR1 SGHRS and CDR2 YFSETQ. The CDR3 has 15 amino acids. V dropped 0 bases and J dropped 4; count of bases not matched to a gene: 4. The chain's CDR3 is CASSLGRGQGTEAFF. CDR3 DNA sequence: TGCGCCAGCAGCTTGGGGAGGGGACAGGGCACTGAAGCTTTCTTT.

This clonotype was seen a few times. CDR3 sequence reads: CSVEEGSSYNEQFF. In DNA form, the CDR3 reads TGCAGCGTTGAAGAAGGTAGCAGCTACAATGAGCAGTTCTTC. V usage is TRBV29-1 and J usage is TRBJ2-1; unclear D gene. The CDR3 runs 14 residues. Trimming took off 0 bases at V and 3 bases at J, with 9 bases between the two ends. Germline loops: CDR1 SQVTM, CDR2 ANQGSEA.

This clonotype was counted many times. The chain couples TRBV7-6 to TRBJ2-7; D perhaps matches TRBD1 (6 bases). The CDR3 is 14 amino acids. The germline V and J ends were trimmed by 4 bases and 1 base, with 11 bases remaining between them. Germline lookup yields CDR1 SGHVS and CDR2 FNYEAQ. Here the CDR3 reads CASSSQGTSYEQYF. Here the CDR3 DNA reads TGTGCCAGCAGCTCACAGGGTACATCCTACGAGCAGTACTTC.

This clonotype was recorded many times. This chain uses TRBV25-1 with TRBJ2-7; D is perhaps TRBD1 (6 bases). Germline lookup yields CDR1 MGHDK and CDR2 SYGVNS. Trimming stripped 5 bases from V and 6 bases from J, with 17 bases between. The CDR3 loop spans 14 amino acids. The CDR3 region is CASSRPGQRPEQYF. CDR3 DNA sequence: TGTGCCAGCAGTAGGCCGGGACAAAGGCCCGAGCAGTACTTC.

This clonotype was counted ten times or more. V gene TRBV7-2 combines with J gene TRBJ2-3; 8 bases agree with TRBD1. Germline trimming cut 5 bases from V and 0 bases from J; bases unmatched to any gene: 10. Per the germline V gene, CDR1 is SGHTA and CDR2 is FQGNSA. This CDR3 comprises 17 residues. CDR3 nucleotides: TGTGCCAGCAGCGCCGACAGGGGTGAATGGAGCACAGATACGCAGTATTTT. Protein: CASSADRGEWSTDTQYF.

The chain recombines TRBV15 with TRBJ2-1; 9 nucleotides align to TRBD2. The CDR3 is 17 residues long. CDR1 and CDR2 from the germline V gene are LNHNV and YYDKDF (reference sequence). V lost 0 bases to trimming and J lost 4 bases; unmatched junction nucleotides: 7. DNA of the CDR3: TGTGCCACCAGCAGAGATCCGGCGGGGGGGCCGTACAATGAGCAGTTCTTC. Its translation: CATSRDPAGGPYNEQFF.

This clonotype was recorded a few times. The chain employs TRBV4-1 and TRBJ1-5; D unresolved. The germline V gene has CDR1 MGHRA and CDR2 YSYEKL. Trimming pared 3 bases from V and 0 bases from J, leaving 12 bases between. The CDR3 has 16 residues. The CDR3 nucleotides are TGCGCCAGCAGCCATGACTTTCTTAATAGCAATCAGCCCCAGCATTTT. Its protein product is CASSHDFLNSNQPQHF.

This clonotype turned up a few times. The rearrangement uses TRBV7-2 and TRBJ1-5, with a tentative D call TRBD1 (5 bases). The CDR3 consists of 15 residues. The ends were cut back, 1 base at V and 2 bases at J, with 9 bases in the middle. Germline CDR1 SGHTA, CDR2 FQGNSA. The CDR3: CASSLGGSRNQPQHF. The CDR3 DNA follows: TGTGCCAGCAGCTTAGGGGGGTCGCGCAATCAGCCCCAGCATTTT. The whole variable domain, remainder taken from reference TRBV7-2 and TRBJ1-5, is GAGVSQSPSNKVTEKGKDVELRCDPISGHTALYWYRQSLGQGLEFLIYFQGNSAPDKSGLPSDRFSAERTGGSVSTLTIQRTQQEDSAVYLCASSLGGSRNQPQHFGDGTRLSIL.